This T cell receptor (beta chain) was found in a study of beta chain features in type 1 diabetes. For the study at large: The patients were much like the healthy donors in age, gender and cell yields. Study-level findings and limits: High-TCR-expressing cells could be over-represented by cDNA sequencing. In patients and controls equally, PCR might favor templates that are shorter. Shortening that was moderate but significant affected the TCRB CDR3s of Type 1 diabetes patients in all four CD4+ subsets.

This CDR3 contains 15 residues. Germline lookup yields CDR1 KGHSH and CDR2 LQKENI. V was clipped by 6 bases and J by 5 bases, with 17 bases between them. Sorted CD4+ subsets: naive, central memory, regulatory, stem cell-like memory (CD45RO/CCR7/CD25/CD127/CD95/CD27 panel). A remark on this clone: What it recognizes is unknown.

cDNA synthesis used the whole RNA isolate, giving expressed TCRB sequences. TCRdb keeps only in-frame clones here, not all; method: immunoSEQ multiplex PCR. This table holds approximately 600,000 clones, over 10% found once. This sequence originates from a man younger than 45 with type 1 diabetes. This chain links TRBV18 with TRBJ2-4; a weak D match, TRBD1 (5 bases). Material for sequencing was naive CD4+ T cells from blood. The CDR3 bases are TGTGCCAGCTCTCTCCGAAGTGGGGCGGAAAACATTCAGTACTTC. It specifies CASSLRSGAENIQYF.